The rows below give T cell receptor beta chains drawn from one sample of a study of blood T cell repertoires in COVID-19. Sequenced by immunoSEQ multiplex PCR; TCRdb stores in-frame clones only, minus some. The sample lists over 130,000 clones; 65% to 85% were seen once. Sequences were obtained from peripheral blood. These receptors originate from a human donor in a cohort sampled during active COVID-19. CDR3s include the opening cysteine and the closing phenylalanine or tryptophan. Each record gives: D gene, J gene, clone size, V gene, CDR3 protein, CDR3 DNA. A D gene is named only where the DNA matches it firmly. Expanded clones get a size class; other rows say once, few or many, or leave the size out.

>-|TRBJ1-6|-|TRBV28
CASSFPRQTSPLHF
TGTGCCAGCAGTTTCCCCCGACAGACGTCACCCCTCCACTTT
>TRBD1|TRBJ1-6|-|TRBV7-2
CASSLDRQGHTNSPLHF
TGTGCCAGCAGCTTAGACCGACAGGGCCACACTAATTCACCCCTCCACTTT
>TRBD1|TRBJ1-5|-|TRBV3-1/TRBV3-2
CASSQGRGPQPQHF
TGTGCCAGCAGCCAGGGAAGGGGGCCCCAGCCCCAGCATTTT
>TRBD2|TRBJ2-3|-|TRBV7-2
CASSLLAGGGTDTQYF
TGTGCCAGCAGCCTCTTAGCGGGGGGAGGCACAGATACGCAGTATTTT
>TRBD1|TRBJ1-2|-|TRBV5-1
CASSKPGQGAGYTF
TGCGCCAGCAGCAAACCGGGACAGGGCGCTGGCTACACCTTC
>TRBD2|TRBJ2-5|-|TRBV24-1
CATTGLAEVTTETQYF
TGTGCCACCACCGGACTAGCGGAAGTTACTACGGAGACCCAGTACTTC
>-|TRBJ1-1|-|TRBV19
CASSLIGGGNTEAFF
TGTGCCAGTAGTCTCATCGGGGGGGGAAACACTGAAGCTTTCTTT
>-|TRBJ1-2|-|TRBV28
CASRAGWGYTF
TGTGCCAGCAGGGCGGGTTGGGGCTACACCTTC
>-|TRBJ2-3|-|TRBV10-3
CAIRQDRVSTDTQYF
TGTGCCATCAGACAGGACAGAGTTAGCACAGATACGCAGTATTTT
>-|TRBJ1-1|few|TRBV6-6
CASRTTGLGEAFF
TGTGCCAGCAGAACAACAGGGCTGGGTGAAGCTTTCTTT
>TRBD1|TRBJ2-4|-|TRBV7-2
CASSASDRVAKNIQYF
TGTGCCAGCAGCGCATCGGACAGGGTAGCCAAAAACATTCAGTACTTC
>-|TRBJ2-2|-|TRBV3-1/TRBV3-2
CASSHPLALNTGELFF
TGTGCCAGCAGCCACCCCTTAGCCCTTAACACCGGGGAGCTGTTTTTT
>-|TRBJ2-7|-|TRBV6-5
CASSPSSYEQYF
TGTGCCAGCAGCCCCAGCTCCTACGAGCAGTACTTC
>-|TRBJ1-2|-|TRBV24-1
CATSDSDSYGYTF
TGTGCCACCAGTGATTCCGACAGCTATGGCTACACCTTC
>TRBD1|TRBJ2-7|-|TRBV5-1
CASSFSDRVESEQYF
TGCGCCAGCAGCTTCTCGGACAGGGTGGAATCCGAGCAGTACTTC
>-|TRBJ1-2|-|TRBV2
CASTPRVGVYGYTF
TGTGCCAGCACCCCCAGGGTGGGTGTCTATGGCTACACCTTC
>-|TRBJ1-5|-|TRBV6-5
CASSYVSGSNQPQHF
TGTGCCAGCAGTTACGTCTCGGGAAGCAATCAGCCCCAGCATTTT
>-|TRBJ2-2|-|TRBV5-4
CASSFRVGELFF
TGTGCCAGCAGCTTCAGGGTCGGGGAGCTGTTTTTT
>-|TRBJ1-2|-|TRBV10-3
CAISGEGSLGYTF
TGTGCCATCAGCGGGGAGGGTAGCTTGGGCTACACCTTC
>-|TRBJ2-5|-|TRBV5-1
CASSLLGANLETQYF
TGCGCCAGCAGCTTATTAGGGGCAAATTTGGAGACCCAGTACTTC
>-|TRBJ1-2|once|TRBV11-2
CASSPTRVANYGYTF
TGTGCCAGCAGCCCTACGAGGGTAGCTAACTATGGCTACACCTTC
>-|TRBJ1-5|few|TRBV6-5
CASRVTSHQPQHF
TGTGCCAGCAGGGTCACCAGTCATCAGCCCCAGCATTTT
>-|TRBJ1-2|few|TRBV27
CASSYAGANYGYTF
TGTGCCAGCAGTTACGCAGGGGCTAACTATGGCTACACCTTC
>-|TRBJ1-1|-|TRBV11-2
CASSSPTGSGGNTEAFF
TGTGCCAGCAGCTCCCCGACAGGATCGGGGGGGAACACTGAAGCTTTCTTT
>-|TRBJ1-6|-|TRBV19
CASSSRVSRNSPLHF
TGTGCCAGTAGTTCCCGAGTAAGCCGTAATTCACCCCTCCACTTT
>-|TRBJ1-5|few|TRBV19
CASSMQGGGNQPQHF
TGTGCCAGTAGTATGCAGGGAGGAGGGAATCAGCCCCAGCATTTT
>-|TRBJ2-5|-|TRBV6-2/TRBV6-3
CASSYYHTDSKKETQYF
TGTGCCAGCAGTTACTATCACACGGACAGTAAAAAAGAGACCCAGTACTTC
>TRBD1|TRBJ1-1|-|TRBV25-1
CASSDRQGAEAFF
TGTGCCAGCAGTGATCGACAGGGGGCTGAAGCTTTCTTT
>-|TRBJ1-5|-|TRBV28
CASSSRYTSGNQPQHF
TGTGCCAGCAGTTCCCGATACACTAGTGGGAATCAGCCCCAGCATTTT
>TRBD2|TRBJ2-3|-|TRBV3-1/TRBV3-2
CASSFRGVGSTDTQYF
TGTGCCAGCAGCTTCCGGGGGGTAGGGAGCACAGATACGCAGTATTTT
>TRBD1|TRBJ2-3|-|TRBV6-2/TRBV6-3
CASSVPGQGGYTQYF
TGTGCCAGCAGTGTACCGGGACAGGGAGGCTATACGCAGTATTTT
>TRBD2|TRBJ2-2|once|TRBV11-2
CASISGGGGFSGQRGELFF
TGTGCCAGCATTTCCGGAGGCGGGGGGTTCTCCGGACAGCGCGGGGAGCTGTTTTTT
>TRBD1|TRBJ1-2|-|TRBV4-2
CASSQEGQVYGYTF
TGTGCCAGCAGCCAGGAGGGACAGGTCTATGGCTACACCTTC
>-|TRBJ1-1|-|TRBV28
CASREGGQITEAFF
TGTGCCAGCAGGGAGGGGGGGCAAATCACTGAAGCTTTCTTT
>TRBD1|TRBJ1-1|-|TRBV19
CASSRGQALTEAFF
TGTGCCAGTAGTCGTGGACAGGCACTTACTGAAGCTTTCTTT
>-|TRBJ1-6|once|TRBV11-2
CASSPRADKSSYNSPLHF
TGTGCCAGCAGCCCCAGGGCCGACAAGAGCTCCTATAATTCACCCCTCCACTTT
>-|TRBJ1-1|few|TRBV6-2/TRBV6-3
CASSNSGKAFF
TGTGCCAGCAGTAATTCAGGGAAGGCTTTCTTT